The clone carrying this TCR beta chain was counted only a few times. The antigen is not known. The data stem from a study of beta chain features in type 1 diabetes. The V gene's germline CDR1 is SGDLS and CDR2 YYNGEE. The CDR3 loop spans 14 amino acids. The V segment lost 3 bases and the J segment 3 bases; nucleotides outside the gene matches: 2. The study's findings and limits: Within each of all four CD4+ subsets, Type 1 diabetes patients had TCRB CDR3s that were moderately but significantly shorter.

Investigators reverse transcribed all isolated RNA, so they sequenced expressed TCRB transcripts. Generated by immunoSEQ multiplex PCR, the TCRdb table keeps only in-frame clones and is missing some. The data contain 500,000 to 850,000 clones, around 15% of them singletons. This clonotype was obtained from a man in his late teens or twenties with type 1 diabetes. The V call is TRBV9, the J call TRBJ2-3, with 9 bases fitting TRBD1. The sequenced sample consisted of naive CD4+ T cells from blood. The DNA of the CDR3 is TGTGCCAGCAGCGCCGGGACAGGGACAGATACGCAGTATTTT. Encoded protein: CASSAGTGTDTQYF.